The source of this T cell receptor beta chain is a study of response to subunit inactivated influenza vaccine. MiXCR, applied by TCRdb to the RT-PCR reads, yields one record per CDR3 protein. The sample holds around 500,000 distinct CDR3 sequences, approximately 11% seen once. Per germline, CDR1 LNHNV and CDR2 YYDKDF (reference sequence). The CDR3 extends over 14 amino acids. The V end lost 1 base, the J end lost 8 bases, and 14 bases lay between the germline ends. At least ten counts were recorded for this clonotype. V is TRBV15 and J is TRBJ1-2, with unresolved D. The clonotype originates from a man aged 45-60 years who received an inactivated influenza vaccine. The specimen was PBMCs from blood, collected about 40 days after vaccination. The CDR3 region has the DNA TGTGCCACCAGCAGAGGCGGCTCCGGTGGGGGCTACACCTTC. Translating gives CATSRGGSGGGYTF.